This record covers a single T cell receptor (beta chain). As yet, its antigen is unknown. V shed 5 bases and J 2 bases; nucleotides not matched to a gene: 14. This CDR3 is 17 amino acids long. Germline V gene data show CDR1 as ENHRY and CDR2 as SYGVKD. This record comes from a study of radiotherapy plus CTLA-4 blockade in lung cancer. General observations from the study: After radiotherapy and ipilimumab, tumor-derived clones expanded in peripheral blood.

The table came from immunoSEQ multiplex PCR; TCRdb's copy has only in-frame clones and leaves some out. The data contain 80,000 to 100,000 clones, approximately 75% of them singletons. The sample here was peripheral blood, taken from a patient treated with radiotherapy plus ipilimumab. The sequence came from a human donor with non-small cell lung cancer who had a partial response to radiotherapy plus ipilimumab. Some clones in this sample may be carry-over from other donors' samples. This chain links TRBV10-3 with TRBJ2-5; 7 bases fit TRBD2. This CDR3 is CAISQKVSASGQETQYF. The CDR3 DNA sequence: TGTGCCATCAGTCAGAAGGTCTCGGCTAGCGGACAAGAGACCCAGTACTTC.